The TCR beta chain described here comes from a study of radiation and T cells in renal cell carcinoma. Points from the study as a whole: Without pretreatment biopsies, baseline tumor clonotype presence was undetermined.

Time point of the sample: blood 2 weeks post-SBRT. Treatment in this sample: 15 Gy SBRT to primary tumor, nephrectomy 4 weeks later. Serial blood draws occurred at baseline and 2 and 4 weeks post-SBRT. Assay used: immunoSEQ multiplex PCR; TCRdb lists only in-frame clones, some missing. Among roughly 150,000 clones listed, approximately 88% were seen once. Germline CDR1 is SGHTA and CDR2 is FQGNSA. With 4 bases removed from V and 6 bases from J, the gap between germline ends came to 27 bases. This CDR3 has 18 residues. About this clone: Its antigen is as yet unknown.

This clonotype was sampled from a woman aged 45-59 years with renal cell carcinoma. Sequenced material: blood, taken from a patient whose treatment included radiotherapy and nephrectomy. The V call is TRBV7-2, the J call TRBJ1-2, with a weak D call TRBD1 (5 bases). CDR3 bases: TGTGCCAGCAGCTCAGCCTCAGGGTCCCCTCTTTCCAAGGATGGCTACACCTTC. This gives the protein CASSSASGSPLSKDGYTF.